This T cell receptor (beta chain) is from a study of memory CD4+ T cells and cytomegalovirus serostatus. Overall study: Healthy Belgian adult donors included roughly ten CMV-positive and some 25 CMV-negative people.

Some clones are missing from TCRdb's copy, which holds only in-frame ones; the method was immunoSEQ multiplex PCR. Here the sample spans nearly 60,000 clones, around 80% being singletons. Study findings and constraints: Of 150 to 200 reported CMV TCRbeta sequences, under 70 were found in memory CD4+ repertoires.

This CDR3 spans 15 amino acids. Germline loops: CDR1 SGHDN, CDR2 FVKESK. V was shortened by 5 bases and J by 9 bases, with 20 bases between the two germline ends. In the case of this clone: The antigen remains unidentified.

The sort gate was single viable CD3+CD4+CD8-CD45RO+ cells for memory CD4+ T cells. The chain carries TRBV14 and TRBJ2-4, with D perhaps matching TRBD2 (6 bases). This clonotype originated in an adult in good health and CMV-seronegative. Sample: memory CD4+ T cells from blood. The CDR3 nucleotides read TGTGCCAGCAGCGACCGACTAGTAGGGGTGGGCATTCAGTACTTC. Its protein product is CASSDRLVGVGIQYF.